These T cell receptor beta chains were read from a single sample in a study of beta chain features in type 1 diabetes. Sequenced by immunoSEQ multiplex PCR; TCRdb stores in-frame clones only, minus some. In the table there are a few hundred thousand clones, about a fifth of which are singletons. Sequenced: naive CD4+ T cells from blood. Every receptor here comes from a woman aged 40 to 55 with type 1 diabetes. Both conserved end residues are part of each CDR3. Each record gives: J gene, V gene, D gene, clone size, CDR3 protein, CDR3 DNA. D genes are given only for firm matches. Rows may omit the clone size; those that give it use once, few, many or a size class.

>TRBJ1-5|TRBV7-2|TRBD1|few
CASSLVQGAGQPQHF
TGTGCCAGCAGCTTAGTCCAGGGGGCAGGGCAGCCCCAGCATTTT
>TRBJ2-3|TRBV25-1|NA|few
CASSDRGADTQYF
TGTGCCAGCAGTGACAGGGGTGCAGATACGCAGTATTTT
>TRBJ1-2|TRBV30|TRBD1|few
CAARDRDVYGYTF
TGTGCCGCCCGGGACAGGGACGTCTATGGCTACACCTTC
>TRBJ2-5|TRBV7-2|TRBD2|NA
CASSWTSGGQETQYF
TGTGCCAGCAGCTGGACTAGCGGGGGACAAGAGACCCAGTACTTC
>TRBJ2-3|TRBV11-2|TRBD2|few
CASSLRGTSGRSDTQYF
TGTGCCAGCAGCTTACGAGGGACTAGCGGGAGGTCAGATACGCAGTATTTT
>TRBJ2-7|TRBV5-4|NA|few
CASSFGPGGTAYEQYF
TGTGCCAGCAGCTTTGGACCAGGTGGGACTGCCTACGAGCAGTACTTC
>TRBJ1-2|TRBV9|NA|few
CASSVEPGGGEGYTF
TGTGCCAGCAGCGTAGAGCCCGGCGGGGGCGAGGGCTACACCTTC
>TRBJ1-2|TRBV4-1|NA|NA
CASSQDPGNDYGYTF
TGCGCCAGCAGCCAAGATCCGGGGAATGACTATGGCTACACCTTC
>TRBJ2-1|TRBV5-1|NA|few
CASSLTGSRDEQFF
TGCGCCAGCAGCTTGACCGGGAGTAGGGATGAGCAGTTCTTC
>TRBJ2-7|TRBV19|TRBD2|few
CASSTTRLAGESYEQYF
TGTGCCAGTAGTACCACCAGACTAGCGGGGGAGTCCTACGAGCAGTACTTC
>TRBJ2-1|TRBV11-1|TRBD2|few
CASSLAREARNEQFF
TGTGCCAGCAGCTTAGCGCGGGAGGCGAGGAATGAGCAGTTCTTC